The next 20 T cell receptor beta chains were all read from a single sample in a study of shared clonotypes between healthy human individuals. Clones were read by immunoSEQ multiplex PCR, and TCRdb kept only the in-frame ones, dropping some. The table shows hundreds of thousands of clones, with 74% occurring only once. Specimen: memory CD4+ T cells sorted from blood. Subset noted: CD45RA-negative fraction. All receptors come from a woman in her twenties or thirties in good health.

This clone was seen only once. This chain joins TRBV18 and TRBJ1-4, with unresolved D. The CDR3 extends over 14 amino acids. Germline CDR1 is KGHSH and CDR2 is LQKENI. V lost 2 bases, J lost 2 bases, and 6 bases lay in between. CDR3 loop: CASSPTRTNEKLFF. For the CDR3, the DNA is TGTGCCAGCTCACCAACCCGGACTAATGAAAAACTGTTTTTT.

This sequence joins TRBV7-3 and TRBJ2-3; the D gene is possibly TRBD1 (5 bases). Trimming left V 5 bases short and J 6 bases short, with 21 bases between. CDR3 length equals 16 residues. CDR1 and CDR2 (germline): SGHTA, FQGTGA. The chain's CDR3 is CASSPLKGFSYDTQYF. The CDR3 nucleotides are TGTGCCAGCAGCCCACTTAAGGGGTTTTCCTACGATACGCAGTATTTT.

The genes are TRBV15 and TRBJ2-3; perhaps TRBD1 as D (5 bases). The CDR3 sequence is 15 residues long. Germline V gene lookup returns CDR1 LNHNV and CDR2 YYDKDF (reference sequence). Trimming stripped 0 bases from V and 1 base from J, with 8 bases between. CDR3 bases: TGTGCCACCAGCAGAGAATGGGGCGGCACAGATACGCAGTATTTT. Translating it yields CATSREWGGTDTQYF.

The chain combines TRBV15 with TRBJ2-2, with no clear D. Trimming took off 4 bases at V and 8 bases at J, with 14 bases between the two ends. CDR1 and CDR2 (germline): LNHNV, YYDKDF (reference sequence). The CDR3 is 14 residues long. This chain's CDR3 is CATSIDPWKGELFF. The CDR3 DNA reads as TGTGCCACCAGCATCGATCCTTGGAAGGGGGAGCTGTTTTTT.

The chain is built from TRBV27 and TRBJ1-1, with D possibly being TRBD1 (6 bases). CDR1 and CDR2 (germline): MNHEY, SMNVEV (reference sequence). Trimming cost V 0 bases and J 4 bases, with 12 bases left between them. This CDR3 contains 15 residues. CDR3 nucleotide sequence: TGTGCCAGCAGTTTATCGAGAGGGGGAGGCACTGAAGCTTTCTTT. Protein product: CASSLSRGGGTEAFF.

The chain links TRBV19 to TRBJ2-2; no clear D. This CDR3 comprises 15 residues. Germline assignment: CDR1 LNHDA and CDR2 SQIVND (reference sequence). V gave up 1 base and J gave up 5 bases, with 11 bases separating them. Here the CDR3 reads CASSIGAHLTGELFF. The DNA for the CDR3 is TGTGCCAGTAGTATAGGAGCACACCTTACCGGGGAGCTGTTTTTT.

The sample holds a few counts of this clone. This rearrangement joins TRBV2 to TRBJ1-5; a weak D match, TRBD1 (6 bases). The CDR3 extends over 21 amino acids. Trimming took 5 bases from V and 4 from J, leaving 33 bases between them. Per the germline V gene, CDR1 is SNHLY and CDR2 is FYNNEI. Written as DNA, the CDR3 is TGTGCCAGCAGTAAGGGACCCGGGACAAGCTTATGGCGGGCGGGTAATCAGCCCCAGCATTTT. Its translation: CASSKGPGTSLWRAGNQPQHF.

The sample holds a few counts of this clone. The chain joins TRBV27 to TRBJ1-2, with 8 bases identical to TRBD1. CDR1 is MNHEY, CDR2 SMNVEV, per germline (reference sequence). The CDR3 spans 14 residues. After removal of 4 bases from V and 4 bases from J, the junction contained 5 bases not matched to a gene. CDR3 loop: CASSSSTGAYGYTF. For the CDR3, the DNA is TGTGCCAGCAGTTCCTCGACAGGGGCCTATGGCTACACCTTC.

This clone occurred a few times. The V call is TRBV7-6, the J call TRBJ2-2; 8 positions match TRBD1. V lost 5 bases to trimming and J lost 4 bases; unmatched junction nucleotides: 9. Germline assignment: CDR1 SGHVS and CDR2 FNYEAQ. The CDR3 extends over 16 amino acids. The CDR3 spells CASSASGGFSTGELFF. CDR3 DNA sequence: TGTGCCAGCAGCGCATCAGGGGGCTTTAGCACCGGGGAGCTGTTTTTT.

This clone has more than one count but fewer than ten. The chain recombines TRBV25-1 with TRBJ2-7, with D perhaps given as TRBD1 or TRBD2 (5 bases each). CDR3 length equals 15 residues. Germline assignment: CDR1 MGHDK and CDR2 SYGVNS. Trimming left V 7 bases short and J 3 bases short, with 19 bases between. The CDR3 sequence is CASTTNRDGHYEQYF. CDR3 in DNA: TGTGCCAGCACCACAAACCGGGACGGCCACTACGAGCAGTACTTC.

This chain uses TRBV11-1 with TRBJ2-1; 11 bases fit TRBD2. CDR3 length: 16 amino acids. V gave up 1 base and J gave up 9 bases; unmatched junction bases: 8. From germline, CDR1 is SGHAT and CDR2 FQDESV (reference sequence). The CDR3 sequence: CASSLVIAGGLGEQFF. CDR3 DNA sequence: TGTGCCAGCAGCTTAGTGATAGCGGGAGGGCTTGGTGAGCAGTTCTTC.

The CDR3 loop reads CASSRGLSNEQFF. CDR3 DNA sequence: TGCGCCAGCAGCCGGGGACTGAGCAATGAGCAGTTCTTC. V is TRBV5-1 and J is TRBJ2-1; D may be TRBD2 (6 bases). Germline V gene data show CDR1 as SGHRS and CDR2 as YFSETQ. Trimming removed 4 bases from V and 6 bases from J, with 11 bases in between. The CDR3 is made up of 13 amino acids.

The gene calls are TRBV5-1 and TRBJ2-7; 9 nucleotides align to TRBD1. Germline V gene sequence: CDR1 SGHRS, CDR2 YFSETQ. The CDR3 is made up of 16 amino acids. V was pared by 4 bases and J by 6 bases, with 14 bases of the junction left unmatched. Here the CDR3 DNA reads TGCGCCAGCAGCCCGGGACAGGGCATCCTAGATGGCGAGCAGTACTTC. This gives the protein CASSPGQGILDGEQYF.

This clone has a count of ten or more. V is TRBV9 and J is TRBJ2-1; D is tentatively TRBD1 or TRBD2 (5 bases each). The CDR3 runs to 14 residues. Germline values: CDR1 SGDLS, CDR2 YYNGEE. V lost 7 bases and J lost 9, with 20 bases in between. The CDR3 DNA sequence: TGTGCCAGCCAACGTGGGGACCCTTTTGGTGAGCAGTTCTTC. It yields the protein CASQRGDPFGEQFF.

This chain uses TRBV19 with TRBJ1-4, with 12 bases that match TRBD1. The CDR3 covers 15 residues. Germline values: CDR1 LNHDA, CDR2 SQIVND (reference sequence). Trimming took 5 bases from V and 6 from J; bases not matched to a gene: 4. Here the CDR3 reads CASSGGQGAYEKLFF. In nucleotides, the CDR3 is TGTGCCAGTAGTGGGGGACAGGGGGCGTATGAAAAACTGTTTTTT.

The V and J genes are TRBV27 and TRBJ2-3; TRBD1 matches at 9 bases. V shed 5 bases and J 5 bases; nucleotides not matched to a gene: 8. CDR3 length equals 15 residues. Germline V gives CDR1 MNHEY, CDR2 SMNVEV (reference sequence). The DNA of the CDR3 is TGTGCCAGCAGTCCAGACAGGGGGGTGGGAGATACGCAGTATTTT. This codes for CASSPDRGVGDTQYF.

This clone was picked up a small number of times. The gene calls are TRBV11-2 and TRBJ1-3; no clear D. There are 16 residues in the CDR3. Trimming left V 1 base short and J 3 bases short, with 13 bases between. Germline values: CDR1 SGHAT, CDR2 FQNNGV. The CDR3 is CASSLGVQGGGNTIYF. The DNA of the CDR3 is TGTGCCAGCAGCTTAGGCGTGCAAGGTGGTGGAAACACCATATATTTT.

This clone appeared a single time. The chain is built from TRBV10-1 and TRBJ2-5; 7 bases agree with TRBD1. The V and J ends lost 6 bases and 3 bases, in that order; junction bases with no gene match: 4. The CDR3 runs 13 residues. Per the germline V gene, CDR1 is WNHNN and CDR2 is SYGVQD (reference sequence). The CDR3 sequence: CASSRDSKETQYF. The CDR3 DNA reads as TGCGCCAGCAGCCGGGACAGTAAAGAGACCCAGTACTTC.

The V and J genes are TRBV13 and TRBJ2-2, with D unclear. There are 13 residues in the CDR3. V shed 4 bases and J shed 5 bases, with 8 bases lying between them. Germline values: CDR1 PRHDT, CDR2 FYEKMQ (reference sequence). The CDR3 region is CASSSRSTGELFF. CDR3 sequence (DNA): TGTGCCAGCAGCTCGAGATCTACCGGGGAGCTGTTTTTT. Together with reference TRBV13 and TRBJ2-2, the CDR3 gives the full variable domain: AAGVIQSPRHLIKEKRETATLKCYPIPRHDTVYWYQQGPGQDPQFLISFYEKMQSDKGSIPDRFSAQQFSDYHSELNMSSLELGDSALYFCASSSRSTGELFFGEGSRLTVL.

The genes are TRBV7-6 and TRBJ2-1; 12 bases align to TRBD2. This CDR3 comprises 15 residues. From germline, CDR1 is SGHVS and CDR2 FNYEAQ. The V and J ends lost 4 bases and 7 bases, in that order; junction bases with no gene match: 5. The CDR3 is CASSSRTSGKNEQFF. In DNA form, the CDR3 reads TGTGCCAGCAGCTCTCGGACTAGCGGGAAGAATGAGCAGTTCTTC.